Presented here are 24 T cell receptor beta chains from one specimen sequenced in a study of T cells in Graves' hyperthyroidism and ophthalmopathy. Template material for amplifying TCR beta CDR3 regions consisted of RNA transcripts. The HTBI primer set was used in a first-round RT-PCR of the TCR CDR3. TCRdb redid the calling of the multiplex PCR reads with MiXCR, one entry per CDR3 protein. The repertoire holds about 360,000 distinct CDR3 sequences, with under 15% as singletons. The source material was blood. Every receptor here comes from a woman younger than 30 with Graves' hyperthyroidism.

This clonotype was seen ten or more times. The chain recombines TRBV28 with TRBJ2-3; 10 bases align to TRBD1. V was pared by 4 bases and J by 2 bases, with 6 bases of the junction left unmatched. This CDR3 has 16 amino acids. The germline CDR1 and CDR2 sequences are MDHEN and SYDVKM. CDR3 sequence (DNA): TGTGCCAGCAGTTCCCCCGGGACAGGGGTCACAGATACGCAGTATTTT. Translating it yields CASSSPGTGVTDTQYF. The complete variable domain, with remaining parts taken from reference TRBV28 and TRBJ2-3, reads DVKVTQSSRYLVKRTGEKVFLECVQDMDHENMFWYRQDPGLGLRLIYFSYDVKMKEKGDIPEGYSVSREKKERFSLILESASTNQTSMYLCASSSPGTGVTDTQYFGPGTRLTVL.

This clonotype was recorded a few times. This sequence joins TRBV30 and TRBJ1-4, with 9 bases that match TRBD1. The CDR3 has 13 amino acids. The germline V gene has CDR1 GTSNPN and CDR2 SVGIG (reference sequence). Trimming took 3 bases from V and 8 from J; bases not matched to a gene: 4. CDR3 DNA sequence: TGTGCCTGGAGAGGGACAGGGATCGAAAAACTGTTTTTT. Translation: CAWRGTGIEKLFF.

In its sample, this clonotype was seen many times. This sequence joins TRBV6-1 and TRBJ2-2; TRBD2 agrees at 13 bases. V was pared by 8 bases and J by 3 bases, with 3 bases of the junction left unmatched. Germline CDR1 and CDR2: MNHNS and SASEGT. This CDR3 has 15 residues. This CDR3 is CASGGLAGYTGELFF. The CDR3 DNA reads as TGTGCCAGCGGGGGACTAGCGGGGTACACCGGGGAGCTGTTTTTT.

The chain has TRBV4-1 and TRBJ2-7; D gene unclear. Looked up from germline, CDR1 is MGHRA and CDR2 is YSYEKL. V lost 2 bases to trimming and J lost 2 bases, with 13 bases between them. This CDR3 spans 15 amino acids. CDR3 amino acids: CASSQTLLLTYEQYF. CDR3 in DNA: TGCGCCAGCAGCCAAACCCTTCTACTCACCTACGAGCAGTACTTC.

This clonotype was detected ten times or more. This chain connects TRBV18 to TRBJ1-2; the match to TRBD1 covers 8 bases. CDR1 KGHSH and CDR2 LQKENI come from the germline V gene. V shed 3 bases and J 5 bases; nucleotides not matched to a gene: 14. CDR3 length: 17 amino acids. The CDR3 sequence: CASSPMTSTGTGYGYTF. The CDR3 DNA reads as TGTGCCAGCTCACCGATGACTTCTACCGGGACAGGATATGGCTACACCTTC.

This clonotype was recorded many times. The chain has TRBV6-2 or TRBV6-3 and TRBJ2-7, with D uncertain. The CDR3 runs 14 residues. The germline gives CDR1 MNHEY, CDR2 SVGEGT. V was shortened by 8 bases and J by 1 base, with 15 bases between the two germline ends. CDR3 sequence: CASAQFLPSYEQYF. DNA for the CDR3: TGTGCCAGCGCACAGTTCCTTCCTTCCTACGAGCAGTACTTC.

This clonotype was detected many times. The chain uses TRBV28 and TRBJ2-5; the match to TRBD1 covers 10 bases. Germline CDR1 reads MDHEN; CDR2 reads SYDVKM. The trim removed 4 bases at V and 4 bases at J, leaving 12 bases unmatched. The CDR3 totals 17 residues. The CDR3 loop is CASSSPADRGAPETQYF. CDR3 DNA sequence: TGTGCCAGCAGTTCCCCTGCGGACAGGGGGGCCCCAGAGACCCAGTACTTC.

This clonotype was counted many times. The chain joins TRBV12-3 or TRBV12-4 to TRBJ2-5, with 9 bases that match TRBD2. V trimming: 3 bases; J trimming: 8 bases; junction bases outside the gene matches: 19. CDR3 size: 18 residues. DNA of the CDR3: TGTGCCAGCAGTTTGGACCCCTTGGGGCGGGGGGGCCCTCTAACCCAGTACTTC. Its translation is CASSLDPLGRGGPLTQYF.

This clonotype was picked up many times. The V call is TRBV24-1, the J call TRBJ2-1; D not certain. From germline, CDR1 is KGHDR and CDR2 SFDVKD. The CDR3 has 15 amino acids. V lost 2 bases and J lost 5, with 12 bases in between. CDR3 nucleotide sequence: TGTGCCACCAGTGATTATTCCGAGAGCGACAATGAGCAGTTCTTC. It yields the protein CATSDYSESDNEQFF.

This clonotype showed up just a few times. The V and J genes are TRBV2 and TRBJ2-7; D is possibly TRBD2 (6 bases). Deletions cut 3 bases from V and 9 bases from J, with 9 bases between. The CDR3 totals 11 residues. CDR1 and CDR2 (germline): SNHLY, FYNNEI. The CDR3 is CASSEEGMQYF. CDR3 DNA: TGTGCCAGCAGTGAGGAGGGAATGCAGTACTTC. Based on the CDR3 plus reference TRBV2 and TRBJ2-7, the full variable domain is EPEVTQTPSHQVTQMGQEVILRCVPISNHLYFYWYRQILGQKVEFLVSFYNNEISEKSEIFDDQFSVERPDGSNFTLKIRSTKLEDSAMYFCASSEEGMQYFGPGTRLTVT.

This clonotype was counted a few times. This chain links TRBV28 with TRBJ1-3, with unresolved D. The CDR3 totals 14 residues. Germline-derived CDR1 and CDR2 are MDHEN and SYDVKM. Trimming shortened V by 7 bases and J by 2 bases, and 12 bases separated the two germline ends. CDR3 bases: TGTGCCAGCAATCCTGTCTTCCCTGGAAACACCATATATTTT. Translation gives CASNPVFPGNTIYF.

The table lists this clonotype with many counts. J is TRBJ2-3 and V is TRBV7-9; no definite D call. Trimming removed 5 bases at V and 0 bases at J, with 3 bases between. The CDR3 totals 12 residues. Germline V lookup: CDR1 SEHNR, CDR2 FQNEAQ (reference sequence). The CDR3 is CASSQSTDTQYF. The CDR3, as DNA: TGTGCCAGCAGCCAGAGCACAGATACGCAGTATTTT.

This clonotype was observed a handful of times. The V and J genes are TRBV15 and TRBJ2-7; the D call may be TRBD1 or TRBD2 (5 bases each). CDR1 is LNHNV, CDR2 YYDKDF, per germline (reference sequence). Trimming pared 5 bases from V and 0 bases from J, leaving 11 bases between. CDR3 length equals 14 residues. The CDR3: CATSSGTLSYEQYF. The CDR3, as DNA: TGTGCCACCAGCTCCGGGACCCTCTCCTACGAGCAGTACTTC.

In the case of this clonotype: A much bigger clone sits one base away, suggesting this may be a read error. The genes are TRBV12-3 or TRBV12-4 and TRBJ2-1, with 8 bases aligning to TRBD2. This CDR3 has 15 amino acids. The CDR3 nucleotides are TGTGCCAGCACGGGGGGGGACTCATCCTACAATGAGCAGTCCTTC. Amino acids: CASTGGDSSYNEQSF.

At least ten counts were recorded for this clonotype. This chain links TRBV12-3 or TRBV12-4 with TRBJ2-1; TRBD2 agrees at 7 bases. CDR3 size: 13 residues. V shed 3 bases, J shed 7 bases, and the junction held 3 bases outside the gene matches. The CDR3, as DNA: TGTGCCAGCAGTTTGACTAGCCCAAATGAGCAGTTCTTC. Amino acid sequence: CASSLTSPNEQFF.

The sample holds many counts of this clonotype. This chain links TRBV9 with TRBJ1-2, with D possibly TRBD1 on 6 matching bases. CDR1 and CDR2 (germline): SGDLS, YYNGEE. V gave up 0 bases and J gave up 9 bases, with 12 bases separating them. This CDR3 region has 13 residues. Here the CDR3 reads CASSVEGQKSYTF. CDR3 sequence (DNA): TGTGCCAGCAGCGTAGAGGGACAAAAAAGCTACACCTTC.

The chain has TRBV7-9 and TRBJ1-4, with unresolved D. The length of the CDR3 is 14 residues. V was cut by 0 bases and J by 8 bases, with 10 bases left in between. Germline V gene lookup returns CDR1 SEHNR and CDR2 FQNEAQ (reference sequence). In nucleotides, the CDR3 is TGTGCCAGCAGCTTAGCGCTGGTCGGGGAAAAACTGTTTTTT. Translating gives CASSLALVGEKLFF.

V is TRBV10-3 and J is TRBJ2-3; TRBD1 matches 7 bases. CDR3 size: 12 residues. The trim removed 10 bases at V and 4 bases at J, leaving 5 bases unmatched. CDR1 and CDR2 from the germline V gene are ENHRY and SYGVKD. The CDR3 DNA reads as TGTGCCAGCACCCAGGGGGCAGATACGCAGTATTTT. Its protein is CASTQGADTQYF.

This clonotype was detected many times. The chain is built from TRBV5-1 and TRBJ1-1; TRBD1 is a possible D gene (5 bases). This CDR3 has 11 amino acids. CDR1 SGHRS and CDR2 YFSETQ come from the germline V gene. Between the trimmed V and J ends, which lost 5 bases and 7 bases, there was a span of 9 bases. CDR3 in amino acids: CASRGPSEAFF. The CDR3 DNA reads TGCGCCAGCAGGGGACCGAGTGAAGCTTTCTTT.

This clonotype occurred many times. The V gene is TRBV4-3, the J gene TRBJ2-7; the D is unclear. CDR3 length: 14 residues. Germline values: CDR1 LGHNA, CDR2 YSLEER. Trimming took off 2 bases at V and 4 bases at J, with 12 bases between the two ends. Written as DNA, the CDR3 is TGCGCCAGCAGCCAATCTAGGGCGATTTACGAGCAGTACTTC. It encodes CASSQSRAIYEQYF.

This clonotype was observed many times. The chain couples TRBV5-1 to TRBJ2-2; D is perhaps TRBD1 (5 bases). This CDR3 spans 16 amino acids. The V end lost 0 bases, the J end lost 2 bases, and 11 bases lay between the germline ends. The germline CDR1 and CDR2 sequences are SGHRS and YFSETQ. Written as DNA, the CDR3 is TGCGCCAGCAGCTTGGGCCTAGGGGAAAACACCGGGGAGCTGTTTTTT. Residues: CASSLGLGENTGELFF.

This clonotype was found many times. This sequence joins TRBV12-3 or TRBV12-4 and TRBJ2-1; D unclear. The CDR3 spans 15 residues. The V and J ends lost 5 bases and 2 bases respectively, with 13 bases between them. CDR3 in amino acids: CASSPRASPYNEQFF. The CDR3, as DNA: TGTGCCAGCAGTCCCCGGGCGTCCCCCTACAATGAGCAGTTCTTC.

This clonotype was detected many times. The J gene is TRBJ1-1, the V gene TRBV28, with D possibly matching TRBD1 (5 bases). The CDR3 sequence is 15 residues long. Germline lookup yields CDR1 MDHEN and CDR2 SYDVKM. V lost 3 bases to trimming and J lost 2 bases, with 13 bases between them. DNA for the CDR3: TGTGCCAGCAGTTTTAACATTGACAGTAACACTGAAGCTTTCTTT. Translated, it gives CASSFNIDSNTEAFF.

The chain uses TRBV7-2 and TRBJ1-5; 10 bases are shared with TRBD1. The V gene's germline CDR1 is SGHTA and CDR2 FQGNSA. This CDR3 has 15 amino acids. V lost 2 bases, J lost 5 bases, and 3 bases stayed unmatched. CDR3 loop: CASSLRGQGYQPQHF. For the CDR3, the DNA is TGTGCCAGCAGCTTAAGGGGACAGGGGTATCAGCCCCAGCATTTT.